One sample yielded the 7 T cell receptor beta chains listed below, sequenced in a study of T cell responses to AZD1222 COVID-19 vaccine. Profiling relied on immunoSEQ multiplex PCR, and the TCRdb table lists in-frame clones only, not all of them. This sample carries over 100,000 clones, roughly nine tenths of them seen once, and the ten largest clones take 6.5% to 9.5%. Sequenced here: peripheral blood, sampled on day 0 of AZD1222 vaccination. These receptors were obtained from an adult in good health.

The chain couples TRBV11-2 to TRBJ2-1; D gene uncertain. There are 13 residues in the CDR3. In germline, CDR1 is SGHAT, CDR2 FQNNGV. Deletions cut 2 bases from V and 10 bases from J, with 12 bases between. CDR3: CASSLSYSTEQFF. DNA for the CDR3: TGTGCCAGCAGCTTAAGTTACTCTACAGAGCAGTTCTTC.

In this sample, this clone turned up once. The gene calls are TRBV4-3 and TRBJ2-1, with D maybe TRBD2 (5 bases). V lost 4 bases, J lost 7 bases, and 5 bases lay in between. This CDR3 comprises 11 residues. Germline lookup yields CDR1 LGHNA and CDR2 YSLEER. DNA for the CDR3: TGCGCCAGCAGCCGAGGGAATGAGCAGTTCTTC. It is translated as CASSRGNEQFF.

This clone has a single count. V and J are TRBV12-3 or TRBV12-4 and TRBJ1-1; D ambiguous. This CDR3 comprises 12 residues. The V and J ends lost 6 bases and 0 bases respectively, with 5 bases between them. CDR3 DNA: TGTGCCAGCAGCCGAATGAACACTGAAGCTTTCTTT. Protein: CASSRMNTEAFF.

J is TRBJ1-2 and V is TRBV6-5; D may be TRBD1 (5 bases). The length of the CDR3 is 12 residues. V lost 8 bases and J lost 7, with 14 bases in between. Germline V gene lookup returns CDR1 MNHEY and CDR2 SVGAGI. CDR3 protein: CASGQGRTGYTF. CDR3 DNA: TGTGCCAGCGGGCAGGGTCGAACTGGCTACACCTTC.

The chain links TRBV7-9 to TRBJ2-5; no definite D call. Trimming took off 1 base at V and 3 bases at J, with 3 bases between the two ends. CDR1 SEHNR and CDR2 FQNEAQ come from the germline V gene (reference sequence). This CDR3 has 12 residues. CDR3 in DNA: TGTGCCAGCAGCTTAGGGGAAGAGACCCAGTACTTC. It translates to CASSLGEETQYF. Full variable domain (remainder filled in from reference TRBV7-9 and TRBJ2-5): DTGVSQNPRHKITKRGQNVTFRCDPISEHNRLYWYRQTLGQGPEFLTYFQNEAQLEKSRLLSDRFSAERPKGSFSTLEIQRTEQGDSAMYLCASSLGEETQYFGPGTRLLVL.

V gene TRBV6-1 combines with J gene TRBJ2-1, with D perhaps TRBD1 (5 bases). V was pared by 2 bases and J by 9 bases, with 11 bases between. Germline V lookup: CDR1 MNHNS, CDR2 SASEGT. The length of the CDR3 is 13 residues. The CDR3 loop reads CASSEQGLREQFF. The CDR3 nucleotides read TGTGCCAGCAGTGAACAGGGCCTGCGTGAGCAGTTCTTC.

This chain links TRBV19 with TRBJ2-2; a possible D gene is TRBD1 (6 bases). V lost 1 base to trimming and J lost 6 bases, with 12 bases between them. Germline CDR1 is LNHDA and CDR2 is SQIVND (reference sequence). The CDR3 length is 15 residues. DNA of the CDR3: TGTGCCAGTAGTATAGTCCCAGGGGAAGCCGGGGAGCTGTTTTTT. Amino acids: CASSIVPGEAGELFF.